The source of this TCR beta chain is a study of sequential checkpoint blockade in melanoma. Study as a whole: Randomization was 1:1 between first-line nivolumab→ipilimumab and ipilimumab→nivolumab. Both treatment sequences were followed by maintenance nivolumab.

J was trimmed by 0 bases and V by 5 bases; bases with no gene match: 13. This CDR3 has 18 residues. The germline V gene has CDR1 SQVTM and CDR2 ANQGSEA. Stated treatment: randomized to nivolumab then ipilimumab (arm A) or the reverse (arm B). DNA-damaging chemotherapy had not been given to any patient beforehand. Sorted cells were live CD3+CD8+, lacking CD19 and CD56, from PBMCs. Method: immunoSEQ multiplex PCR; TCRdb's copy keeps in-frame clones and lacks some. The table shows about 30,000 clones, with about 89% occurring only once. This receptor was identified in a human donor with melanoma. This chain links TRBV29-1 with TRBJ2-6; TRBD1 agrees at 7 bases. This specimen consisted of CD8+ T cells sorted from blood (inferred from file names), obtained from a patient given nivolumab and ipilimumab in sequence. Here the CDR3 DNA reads TGCAGCGTTTCTGAAGTAGACAGGGTTACCTCTGGGGCCAACGTCCTGACTTTC. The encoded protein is CSVSEVDRVTSGANVLTF.